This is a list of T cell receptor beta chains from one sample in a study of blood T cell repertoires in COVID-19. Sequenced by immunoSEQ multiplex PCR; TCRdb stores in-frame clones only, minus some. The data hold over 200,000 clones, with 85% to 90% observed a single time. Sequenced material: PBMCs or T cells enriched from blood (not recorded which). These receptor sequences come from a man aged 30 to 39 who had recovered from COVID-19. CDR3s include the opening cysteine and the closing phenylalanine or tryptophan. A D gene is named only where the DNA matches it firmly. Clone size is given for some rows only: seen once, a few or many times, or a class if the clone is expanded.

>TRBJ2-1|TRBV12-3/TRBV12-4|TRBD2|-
CASSLGGEGFF
TGTGCCAGCAGTTTGGGCGGGGAGGGGTTCTTC
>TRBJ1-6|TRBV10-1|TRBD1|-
CASSAYQGADSPLHF
TGCGCCAGCAGTGCCTACCAGGGGGCAGATTCACCCCTCCACTTT
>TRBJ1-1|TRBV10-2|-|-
CASSEIGFGSTEAFF
TGCGCCAGCAGTGAAATCGGGTTCGGGAGCACTGAAGCTTTCTTT
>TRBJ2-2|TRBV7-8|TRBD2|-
CASTILAGGPTTGELFF
TGTGCCAGCACCATCCTAGCGGGAGGGCCTACCACCGGGGAGCTGTTTTTT
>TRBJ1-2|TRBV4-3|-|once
CASSPGVLNYGYTF
TGCGCCAGCAGCCCAGGGGTGCTTAACTATGGCTACACCTTC
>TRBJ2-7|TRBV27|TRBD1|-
CASSGGQGLSYEQYF
TGTGCCAGCAGTGGGGGACAGGGTTTATCCTACGAGCAGTACTTC
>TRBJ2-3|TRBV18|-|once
CASRLLGTDTQYF
TGTGCCAGCCGCCTACTAGGGACAGATACGCAGTATTTT
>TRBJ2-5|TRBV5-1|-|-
CASNPTIGGDQETQYF
TGCGCCAGTAACCCGACCATTGGTGGAGACCAAGAGACCCAGTACTTC
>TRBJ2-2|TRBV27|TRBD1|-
CASSLSGTGSGELFF
TGTGCCAGCAGTTTGTCCGGGACAGGGTCCGGGGAGCTGTTTTTT
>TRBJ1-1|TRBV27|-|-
CASRFGTEAFF
TGTGCCAGCAGATTCGGGACTGAAGCTTTCTTT
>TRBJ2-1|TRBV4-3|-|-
CASSQDPPGVHNEQFF
TGCGCCAGCAGCCAAGATCCCCCGGGGGTTCACAATGAGCAGTTCTTC
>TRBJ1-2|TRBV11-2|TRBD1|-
CASSVGTGVGYTF
TGTGCCAGCAGCGTCGGGACAGGGGTGGGCTACACCTTC
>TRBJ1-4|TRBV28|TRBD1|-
CASRTQGATNEKLFF
TGTGCCAGCAGGACTCAGGGGGCAACTAATGAAAAACTGTTTTTT
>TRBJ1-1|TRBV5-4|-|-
CASSLGGRGWNTEAFF
TGTGCCAGCAGCTTGGGGGGGCGCGGATGGAACACTGAAGCTTTCTTT
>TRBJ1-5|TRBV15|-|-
CATSRDLGTRNQPQHF
TGTGCCACCAGCAGAGATCTGGGCACTCGCAATCAGCCCCAGCATTTT